This T cell receptor (beta chain) came from a study of vaccination and CD4 T cells after COVID-19. Looking at the study overall: Post-vaccine sampling followed dose two by a median 72 days (range 14 to 241). Overlapping spike peptides of SARS-CoV-2, HCoV-NL63, HCoV-OC43 and HCoV-229E stimulated the cells.

An Oncomine TCR Beta short-read assay was used to sequence the DNA from cultured CD4+ T cells. DNA came from CD4+ T cells after culture. TCRdb independently ran MiXCR on the PCR reads; one entry per CDR3 protein. The sample lists around 19,000 distinct CDR3 sequences, about three fifths occurring once. V shed 3 bases, J shed 8 bases, and the junction held 9 bases outside the gene matches. Per germline, CDR1 MDHEN and CDR2 SYDVKM. CDR3 length: 15 amino acids. Described treatment: roughly 10-day PBMC culture with coronavirus spike peptide pools or control peptides (ViraFEST assay). A note on this clonotype: Its antigen is not known.

The source is a human donor who had recovered from COVID-19. The chain uses TRBV28 and TRBJ1-2; 10 bases map to TRBD1. The sample consisted of CD4+ T cells from blood, cultured in vitro. The CDR3 DNA reads TGTGCCAGCAGTTTCGCCTCCGGACAGGGGGGGGGCTACACCTTC. Protein: CASSFASGQGGGYTF.